These T cell receptor beta chains were read from a single sample in a study of blood T cell repertoires in COVID-19. Profiled with immunoSEQ multiplex PCR; TCRdb holds only in-frame clones, not every one. The table shows some 100,000 clones, with approximately 75% occurring only once. Sequences were obtained from peripheral blood. All receptors come from a human donor in a cohort sampled during active COVID-19. Both conserved end residues are part of each CDR3. Some rows have no size entry. The others give once, few or many, or a class for an expanded clone.

TRBV7-9,.,CASSPLTGNTEAFF
TRBV6-5,once,CASSRQDTTEAFF
TRBV7-3,.,CASTPGTGIIDQPQHF
TRBV7-3,.,CASSYSGIRTDTQYF
TRBV30,.,CAWSRGQGMNTEAFF
TRBV9,.,CASSDQASGNTIYF
TRBV19,medium-sized,CASSIVRAGAPGEAFF
TRBV3-1/TRBV3-2,.,CASSQAPRGGIEQFF
TRBV6-5,once,CASRRRGSYNEQFF
TRBV2,.,CASSVAGLQETQYF
TRBV10-3,.,CAISESITGVSYEQYF
TRBV19,.,CASKYPGQNQPQHF
TRBV19,.,CASSFGEGTAEKLFF
TRBV30,few,CAWSLGGNEQFF
TRBV2,.,CASSDRGRTGELFF
TRBV2,few,CASSGFWVRRDALNEQFF
TRBV3-1/TRBV3-2,.,CASSQTGTGGFPSTDTQYF
TRBV19,.,CASSIIRGEQYF